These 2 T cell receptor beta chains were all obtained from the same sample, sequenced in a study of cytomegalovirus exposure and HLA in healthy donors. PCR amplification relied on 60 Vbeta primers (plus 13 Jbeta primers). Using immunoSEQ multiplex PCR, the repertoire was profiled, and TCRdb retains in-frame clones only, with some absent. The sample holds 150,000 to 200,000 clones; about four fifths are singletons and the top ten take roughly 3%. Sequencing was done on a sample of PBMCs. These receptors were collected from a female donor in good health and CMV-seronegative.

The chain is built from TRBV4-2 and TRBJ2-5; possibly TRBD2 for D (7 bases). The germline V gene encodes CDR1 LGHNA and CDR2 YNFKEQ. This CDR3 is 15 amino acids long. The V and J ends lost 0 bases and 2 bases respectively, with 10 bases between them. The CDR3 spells CASSQEGGLQETQYF. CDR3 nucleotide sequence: TGTGCCAGCAGCCAAGAAGGGGGACTACAAGAGACCCAGTACTTC.

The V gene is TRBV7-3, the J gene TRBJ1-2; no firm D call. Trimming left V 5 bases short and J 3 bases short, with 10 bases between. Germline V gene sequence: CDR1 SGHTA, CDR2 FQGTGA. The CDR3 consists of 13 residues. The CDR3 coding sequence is TGTGCCAGCAGCGGGCCAGGCGACTATGGCTACACCTTC. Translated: CASSGPGDYGYTF.